This T cell receptor (beta chain) was documented in a study of T-cell reconstitution after alpha-beta-depleted transplantation in children. Trimming stripped 7 bases from V and 0 bases from J, with 19 bases between. CDR1 MNHNS and CDR2 SASEGT come from the germline V gene. The CDR3 covers 16 residues. Only a few counts were recorded for this clonotype. Preparation of the TCRbeta library was carried out with unique molecular identifiers. TCRdb independently ran MiXCR on the PCR reads; one entry per CDR3 protein. The data show about 610,000 distinct CDR3 sequences, roughly a tenth seen once. The rearrangement joins TRBV6-1 to TRBJ2-7; D might be TRBD2 (6 bases). Source: PBMCs from the stem cell graft donor, taken from the stem cell graft. This TCR derives from a human donor who donated a stem cell graft to a child with acute myeloid leukemia. In nucleotides, the CDR3 is TGTGCCAGCACCCCTACTGCGGGAACCTTCTCCTACGAGCAGTACTTC. Translating gives CASTPTAGTFSYEQYF.